These T cell receptor beta chains were read from a single sample in a study of blood T cell repertoires in COVID-19. The method was immunoSEQ multiplex PCR; TCRdb's version includes in-frame clones alone and lacks a portion of them. The sample shows 84,000 or so clones, roughly 80% of them seen only once. The specimen was peripheral blood. The origin of the receptors is a human donor in a cohort sampled during active COVID-19. Both conserved end residues are part of each CDR3.

v_gene | CDR3aa
TRBV4-1 | CASSQGFNTDTQYF
TRBV9 | CASSAGGQYNSPLHF
TRBV20-1 | CSANRGSQYF
TRBV2 | CASSESGLTHQPQHF
TRBV30 | CAWSRPDRGGEAFF
TRBV30 | CAWSVGTGVNQPQHF
TRBV5-1 | CASSPGTAAYGYTF
TRBV5-1 | CASSLGAGKETQYF
TRBV6-6 | CASSSTGADSYEQYF
TRBV6-1 | CASSDGTGGTGNTIYF
TRBV10-3 | CAITSERLYNSPLHF
TRBV5-1 | CASSPWTGTDTEAFF
TRBV28 | CASASGGQGLYEQYF
TRBV6-2/TRBV6-3 | CASSPTWGLGEQFF
TRBV19 | CASSESGGHQETQYF
TRBV7-3 | CASSLRQANYGYTF
TRBV10-3 | CAISESFGLMNTEAFF
TRBV30 | CAWSRTGGYSPLHF
TRBV18 | CASSQITGDNSPLHF
TRBV28 | CASSRRESNQPQHF
TRBV2 | CASRGGGGTDTQYF
TRBV2 | CASKAQGTEAFF
TRBV28 | CASSLGQDVQPQHF
TRBV6-5 | CASSPSGAHYEQYF
TRBV2 | CASSPDYGYTF
TRBV11-2 | CASSPSRGNYGYTF
TRBV5-1 | CASSLVQGAPYEQYF
TRBV24-1 | CATSDPVRGDRHYEQYF
TRBV11-3 | CASSLEDRRTYEQYF
TRBV24-1 | CAPGQTDRDTEAFF
TRBV7-8 | CASSLLGTGFSEAFF
TRBV6-5 | CASSLTGLATGELFF
TRBV5-1 | CASSLAGAGNTDTQYF
TRBV3-1/TRBV3-2 | CASSLTWGGASNEQFF
TRBV5-1 | CASSLGGNYGYTF
TRBV11-3 | CATRTGGFHEQYF
TRBV2 | CASRGDNSYEQYF
TRBV7-9 | CASSLAGAVEQFF
TRBV4-3 | CASSQEAGGGSPLHF
TRBV6-5 | CASTWTGSYEQYF
TRBV11-2 | CASSRGPPDQPQHF
TRBV3-1/TRBV3-2 | CASSYSGQGPLEQYF
TRBV15 | CATSRDTNYGYTF
TRBV24-1 | CATSAAPGHETQYF
TRBV7-8 | CASSLELAGGPALDEQFF
TRBV19 | CASSPGQGRLQPQHF